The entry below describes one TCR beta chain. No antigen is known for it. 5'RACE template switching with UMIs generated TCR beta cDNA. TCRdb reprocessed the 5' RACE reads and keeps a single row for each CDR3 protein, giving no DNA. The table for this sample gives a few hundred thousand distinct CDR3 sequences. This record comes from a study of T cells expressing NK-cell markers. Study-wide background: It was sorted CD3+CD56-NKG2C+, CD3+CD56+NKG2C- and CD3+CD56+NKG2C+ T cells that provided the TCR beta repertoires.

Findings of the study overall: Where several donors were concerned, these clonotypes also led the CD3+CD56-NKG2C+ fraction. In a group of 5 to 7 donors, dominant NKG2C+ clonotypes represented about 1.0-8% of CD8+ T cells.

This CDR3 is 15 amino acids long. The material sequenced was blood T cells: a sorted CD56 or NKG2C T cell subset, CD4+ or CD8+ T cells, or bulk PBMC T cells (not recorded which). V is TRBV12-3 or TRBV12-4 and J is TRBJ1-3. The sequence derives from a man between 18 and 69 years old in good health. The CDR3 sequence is CASSFFGETGNTIYF.